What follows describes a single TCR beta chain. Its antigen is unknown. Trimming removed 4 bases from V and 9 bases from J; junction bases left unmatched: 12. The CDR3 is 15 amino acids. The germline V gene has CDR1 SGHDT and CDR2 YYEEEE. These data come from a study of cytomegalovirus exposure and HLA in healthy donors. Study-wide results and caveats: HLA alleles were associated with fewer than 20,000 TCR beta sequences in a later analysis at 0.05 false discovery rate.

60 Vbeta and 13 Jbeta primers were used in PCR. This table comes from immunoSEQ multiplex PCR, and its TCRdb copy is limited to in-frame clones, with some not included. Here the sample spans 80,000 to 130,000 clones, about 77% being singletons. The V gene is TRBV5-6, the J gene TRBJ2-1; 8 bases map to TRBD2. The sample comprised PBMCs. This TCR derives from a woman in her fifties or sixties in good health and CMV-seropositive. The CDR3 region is CASSRRGALVSEQFF. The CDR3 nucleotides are TGTGCCAGCAGCCGGCGGGGGGCTCTGGTAAGTGAGCAGTTCTTC.